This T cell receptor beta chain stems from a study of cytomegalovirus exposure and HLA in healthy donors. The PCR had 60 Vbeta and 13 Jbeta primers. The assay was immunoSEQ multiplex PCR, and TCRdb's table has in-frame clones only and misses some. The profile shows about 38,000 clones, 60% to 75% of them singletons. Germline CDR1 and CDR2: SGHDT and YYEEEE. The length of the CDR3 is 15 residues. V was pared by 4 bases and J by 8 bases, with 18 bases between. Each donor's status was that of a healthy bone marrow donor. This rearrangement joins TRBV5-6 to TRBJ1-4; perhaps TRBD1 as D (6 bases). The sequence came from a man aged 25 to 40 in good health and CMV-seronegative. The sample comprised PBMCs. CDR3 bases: TGTGCCAGCAGCCCCGCCGGGACAACCTCGGAAAAACTGTTTTTT. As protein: CASSPAGTTSEKLFF.